These T cell receptor beta chains were read from a single sample in a study of radiotherapy plus CTLA-4 blockade in lung cancer. Libraries were prepared by immunoSEQ multiplex PCR; TCRdb keeps only in-frame clonotypes and omits some of them. The sample yields tens of thousands of clones, over 60% seen once. Sequences were derived from peripheral blood, sampled from a patient treated with radiotherapy plus ipilimumab. These receptors came from a human donor with non-small cell lung cancer whose response to radiotherapy plus ipilimumab could not be evaluated. CDR3s include the opening cysteine and the closing phenylalanine or tryptophan.

CASSRLRGYEKLFF	TRBV28	14	TRBJ1-4
CASSQAFTDPRAGSYEQYF	TRBV4-2	19	TRBJ2-7
CASSSQGVRETQYF	TRBV7-2	14	TRBJ2-5
CASSTGQAYANTGELFF	TRBV5-1	17	TRBJ2-2
CASSLTGSETQYF	TRBV5-1	13	TRBJ2-5
CASSEFLALSYNEQFF	TRBV2	16	TRBJ2-1
CASSPIRGENEQFF	TRBV5-1	14	TRBJ2-1
CASSSSITDTQYF	TRBV7-2	13	TRBJ2-3
CASTEGRGVTEAFF	TRBV7-2	14	TRBJ1-1
CASSKGLAESTDTQYF	TRBV9	16	TRBJ2-3
CASRPRIAGYGYTF	TRBV6-6	14	TRBJ1-2
CASTLQGADDYGYTF	TRBV28	15	TRBJ1-2
CASSFSSEREESGELFF	TRBV7-2	17	TRBJ2-2
CASSQLPTREQYF	TRBV4-1	13	TRBJ2-7
CSVEGSHRGAKQETQYF	TRBV29-1	17	TRBJ2-5
CASSRGLAGGLTQYF	TRBV9	15	TRBJ2-5
CASSFQRGGTDTQYF	TRBV5-1	15	TRBJ2-3
CASTQARGDGEDTF	TRBV23-1	14	TRBJ1-2
CASSYPQTGSSYEQYF	TRBV6-6	16	TRBJ2-7
CASSLGGTGVTGTEAFF	TRBV7-2	17	TRBJ1-1
CAWRREGYEQYF	TRBV30	12	-
CASSLQGAPRQPQHF	TRBV2	15	TRBJ1-5
CASSLARKGGVETQYF	TRBV11-1	16	TRBJ2-5
CASSSIHPGTYNEQFF	TRBV28	16	TRBJ2-1
CASSLEAGGYEQYF	TRBV7-9	14	TRBJ2-7
CALGQAGMQYF	TRBV28	11	TRBJ2-7